A selection of T cell receptor beta chains follows, all from one sample in a study of T cell responses to AZD1222 COVID-19 vaccine. Using immunoSEQ multiplex PCR, the repertoire was profiled, and TCRdb retains in-frame clones only, with some absent. The sample has more than 90,000 clones, around 84% seen once. Sequences were derived from peripheral blood, sampled on day 0 of AZD1222 vaccination. These receptors originate from an adult in good health. Each CDR3 is given without its conserved first and last residue.

length: 12; V: TRBV5-6; CDR3: ASSLVGANTEAF
length: 13; V: TRBV9; CDR3: ASSVGARAYNEQF
length: 12; V: TRBV7-9; CDR3: ASSFSGSGNEQF
length: 17; V: TRBV7-6; CDR3: ASSLEGLAGGLVDNEQF
length: 11; V: TRBV28; CDR3: ASSYSGSYEQY
length: 16; V: TRBV4-2; CDR3: ASSQDPWGGTGTSPLH
length: 9; V: TRBV2; CDR3: ASSEYYGYT
length: 13; V: TRBV7-2; CDR3: ASSGGGGGNQPQH
length: 12; V: TRBV30; CDR3: AWSVLRGTDTQY
length: 12; V: TRBV6-6; CDR3: ASSWVSSGNTIY
length: 12; V: TRBV5-4; CDR3: AFHSAGGSVEQY
length: 16; V: TRBV30; CDR3: AWSLASGEIGSNSPLH
length: 12; V: TRBV7-2; CDR3: ASSSQPGPHEQY
length: 12; V: TRBV5-1; CDR3: ASSLLTSYNEQF
length: 14; V: TRBV3-1/TRBV3-2; CDR3: ASSQDSAELHYEQY
length: 13; V: TRBV27; CDR3: ASSWTTGVADTQY
length: 12; V: TRBV6-1; CDR3: ASSERGYTDTQY
length: 14; V: TRBV30; CDR3: ACSGQGFYSNQPQH
length: 12; V: TRBV6-6; CDR3: ASIIGQGGTEAF
length: 13; V: TRBV6-2/TRBV6-3; CDR3: ASSRDGSSHQPQH
length: 13; V: TRBV5-6; CDR3: ASSVAGRLNTEAF
length: 13; V: TRBV6-2/TRBV6-3; CDR3: ASSSELAGVHEQF
length: 11; V: TRBV19; CDR3: ASKLADGNIQY
length: 13; V: TRBV11-2; CDR3: ASSLDPGAHNEQF